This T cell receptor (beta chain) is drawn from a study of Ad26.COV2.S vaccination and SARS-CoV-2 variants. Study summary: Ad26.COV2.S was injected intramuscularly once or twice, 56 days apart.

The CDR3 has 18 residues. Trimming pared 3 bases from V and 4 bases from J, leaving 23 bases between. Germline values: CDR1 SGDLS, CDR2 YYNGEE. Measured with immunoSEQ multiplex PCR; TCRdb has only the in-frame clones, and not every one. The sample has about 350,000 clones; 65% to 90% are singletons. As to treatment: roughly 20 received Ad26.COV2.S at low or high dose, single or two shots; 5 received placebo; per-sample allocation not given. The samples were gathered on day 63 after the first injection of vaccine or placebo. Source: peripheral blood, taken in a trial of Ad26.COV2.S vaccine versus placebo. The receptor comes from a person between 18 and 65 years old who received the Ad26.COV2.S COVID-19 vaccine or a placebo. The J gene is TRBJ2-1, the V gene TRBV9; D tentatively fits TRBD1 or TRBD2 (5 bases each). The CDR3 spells CASSDRLGVGAEYNEQFF. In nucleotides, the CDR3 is TGTGCCAGCAGCGACCGGTTGGGGGTCGGGGCTGAGTACAATGAGCAGTTCTTC.